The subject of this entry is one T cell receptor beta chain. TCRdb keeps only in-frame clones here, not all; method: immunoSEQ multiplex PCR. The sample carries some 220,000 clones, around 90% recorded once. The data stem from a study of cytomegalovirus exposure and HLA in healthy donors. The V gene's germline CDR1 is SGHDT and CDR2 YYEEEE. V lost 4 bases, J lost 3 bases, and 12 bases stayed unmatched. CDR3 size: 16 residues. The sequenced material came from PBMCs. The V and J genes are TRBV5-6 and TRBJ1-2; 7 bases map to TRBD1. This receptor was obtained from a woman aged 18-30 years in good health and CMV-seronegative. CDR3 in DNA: TGTGCCAGCAGCCTAGTCGACAGGGCACTCGACTATGGCTACACCTTC. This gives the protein CASSLVDRALDYGYTF.